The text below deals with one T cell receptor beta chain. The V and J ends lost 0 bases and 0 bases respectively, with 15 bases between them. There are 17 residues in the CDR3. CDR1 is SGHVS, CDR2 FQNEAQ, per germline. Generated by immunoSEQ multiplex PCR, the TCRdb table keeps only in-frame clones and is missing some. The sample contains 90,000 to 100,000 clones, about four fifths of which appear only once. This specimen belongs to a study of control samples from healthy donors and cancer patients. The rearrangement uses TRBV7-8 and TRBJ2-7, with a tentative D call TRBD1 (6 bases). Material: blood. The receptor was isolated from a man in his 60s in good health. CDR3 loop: CASSLATGPGPSYEQYF. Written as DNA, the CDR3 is TGTGCCAGCAGCTTAGCGACAGGCCCCGGGCCCTCCTACGAGCAGTACTTC.